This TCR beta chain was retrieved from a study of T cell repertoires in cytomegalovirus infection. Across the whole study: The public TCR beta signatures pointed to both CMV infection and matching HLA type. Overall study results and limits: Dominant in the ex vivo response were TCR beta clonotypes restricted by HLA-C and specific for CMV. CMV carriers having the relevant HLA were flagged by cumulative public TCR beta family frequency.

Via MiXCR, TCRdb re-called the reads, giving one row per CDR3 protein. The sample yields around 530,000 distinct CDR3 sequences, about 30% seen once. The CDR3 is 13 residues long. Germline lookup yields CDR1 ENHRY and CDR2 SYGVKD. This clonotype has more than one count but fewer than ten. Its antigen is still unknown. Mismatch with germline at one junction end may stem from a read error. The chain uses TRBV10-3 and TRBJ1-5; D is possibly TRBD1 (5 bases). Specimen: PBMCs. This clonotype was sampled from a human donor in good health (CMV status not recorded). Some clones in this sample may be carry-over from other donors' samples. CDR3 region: CAIRGVSDQPQHF. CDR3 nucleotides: TGTGCCATCAGGGGGGTTAGCGATCAGCCCCAGCATTTT.